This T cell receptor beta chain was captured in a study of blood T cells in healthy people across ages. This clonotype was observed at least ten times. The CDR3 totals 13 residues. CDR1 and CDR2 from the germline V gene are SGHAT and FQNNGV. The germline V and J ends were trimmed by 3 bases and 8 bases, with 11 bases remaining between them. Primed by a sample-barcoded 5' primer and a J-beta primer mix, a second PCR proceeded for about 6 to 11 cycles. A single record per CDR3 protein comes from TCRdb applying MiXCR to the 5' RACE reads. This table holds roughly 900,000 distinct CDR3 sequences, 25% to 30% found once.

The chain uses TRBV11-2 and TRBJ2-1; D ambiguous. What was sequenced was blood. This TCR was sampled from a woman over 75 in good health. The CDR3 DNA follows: TGTGCCAGCAGCTTTGCCTCCCGCTATGAGCAGTTCTTC. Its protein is CASSFASRYEQFF.